Listed below are T cell receptor beta chains from one sample, sequenced in a study of T cell responses to AZD1222 COVID-19 vaccine. Profiled with immunoSEQ multiplex PCR; TCRdb holds only in-frame clones, not every one. This table has 120,000 or so clones, 92% appearing once. Sequenced here: peripheral blood, sampled on day 0 of AZD1222 vaccination. These receptors all stem from an adult in good health. Each CDR3 is given with its conserved first and last residue. A D gene is named only where the DNA matches it firmly. Clone sizes are given selectively: once, few, many, or a class where the clone is expanded.

>TRBV19|TRBJ1-1|.|.
CASSIAGSGTEAFF
TGTGCCAGTAGTATAGCTGGATCGGGCACTGAAGCTTTCTTT
>TRBV18|TRBJ1-1|.|.
CASSPRGGTEAFF
TGTGCCAGCTCGCCTAGGGGCGGCACTGAAGCTTTCTTT
>TRBV5-1|TRBJ1-1|.|.
CASSLGQGRNTEAFF
TGCGCCAGCAGCTTAGGACAAGGAAGGAACACTGAAGCTTTCTTT
>TRBV10-3|TRBJ2-1|.|.
CATGPGPLINEQFF
TGTGCCACCGGACCTGGACCCCTTATTAATGAGCAGTTCTTC
>TRBV6-5|TRBJ1-1|.|.
CASSYSQATAGEAFF
TGTGCCAGCAGTTACTCTCAGGCGACAGCCGGTGAAGCTTTCTTT
>TRBV7-9|TRBJ2-1|.|.
CASSIQDGNNEQFF
TGTGCCAGCAGCATACAGGACGGTAACAATGAGCAGTTCTTC
>TRBV30|TRBJ1-1|.|.
CAWRLQGRGVTEAFF
TGTGCCTGGAGGCTCCAGGGACGGGGGGTGACTGAAGCTTTCTTT
>TRBV2|TRBJ2-2|.|.
CASSELAGAGELFF
TGTGCCAGCAGTGAACTAGCAGGGGCCGGGGAGCTGTTTTTT
>TRBV30|TRBJ1-1|.|.
CACTLGWGGGTEAFF
TGTGCCTGTACCCTAGGATGGGGCGGCGGGACTGAAGCTTTCTTT
>TRBV6-4|TRBJ2-1|.|.
CASSDWAGDGNEQFF
TGTGCCAGCAGTGACTGGGCAGGGGATGGCAATGAGCAGTTCTTC
>TRBV19|TRBJ2-3|.|.
CASRAGTVSTDTQYF
TGTGCCAGTAGGGCCGGGACGGTTAGCACAGATACGCAGTATTTT
>TRBV5-1|TRBJ1-2|.|.
CASSPYPQGNYGYTF
TGCGCCAGCAGTCCTTATCCTCAGGGGAACTATGGCTACACCTTC
>TRBV11-2|TRBJ1-1|once|.
CASSLRWGGTEAFF
TGTGCCAGCAGCCTGAGGTGGGGTGGGACTGAAGCTTTCTTT
>TRBV2|TRBJ1-5|.|.
CASRLEQVGNQPQHF
TGTGCCAGCAGGCTAGAACAGGTTGGCAATCAGCCCCAGCATTTT
>TRBV7-9|TRBJ1-2|.|.
CASSSLTAGYTF
TGTGCCAGCAGCTCCCTGACCGCGGGCTACACCTTC
>TRBV18|TRBJ1-2|.|.
CASSTGSGYTF
TGTGCCAGCTCAACAGGGTCAGGCTACACCTTC
>TRBV30|TRBJ1-5|once|.
CAWSADGGNQPQHF
TGTGCCTGGAGTGCGGACGGGGGCAATCAGCCCCAGCATTTT
>TRBV24-1|TRBJ1-5|once|TRBD1
CATSDLDRGEYSNQPQHF
TGTGCCACCAGTGATTTGGACAGGGGCGAGTATAGCAATCAGCCCCAGCATTTT
>TRBV19|TRBJ1-1|once|.
CASSMAGRANTEAFF
TGTGCCAGTAGTATGGCCGGGCGGGCCAACACTGAAGCTTTCTTT
>TRBV11-3|TRBJ2-1|.|TRBD2
CASSLVGLAASYNEQFF
TGTGCCAGCAGCTTAGTTGGCCTAGCGGCATCCTACAATGAGCAGTTCTTC
>TRBV24-1|TRBJ2-5|.|.
CATSDFPDRKGQETQYF
TGTGCCACCAGTGATTTCCCCGACAGGAAGGGCCAAGAGACCCAGTACTTC
>TRBV4-1|TRBJ1-5|.|.
CASSQAEGSPWPQHF
TGCGCCAGCAGCCAAGCTGAGGGGTCCCCCTGGCCCCAGCATTTT
>TRBV6-5|TRBJ2-7|.|.
CASRIPGTPLYEQYF
TGTGCCAGCAGGATACCCGGGACCCCGTTATACGAGCAGTACTTC
>TRBV7-9|TRBJ2-5|.|.
CASSTGTSNNQETQYF
TGTGCCAGCAGCACCGGGACCTCTAATAACCAAGAGACCCAGTACTTC
>TRBV3-1/TRBV3-2|TRBJ1-2|.|TRBD1
CASSQGGTGGEGYGYTF
TGTGCCAGCAGCCAAGGGGGGACAGGGGGAGAGGGCTATGGCTACACCTTC
>TRBV5-4|TRBJ1-1|.|TRBD1
CASSPRQGITEAFF
TGTGCCAGCAGCCCCCGACAGGGTATCACTGAAGCTTTCTTT
>TRBV6-1|TRBJ1-1|.|TRBD1
CASSEAMTGIVAEAFF
TGTGCCAGCAGTGAAGCGATGACAGGGATTGTGGCTGAAGCTTTCTTT
>TRBV5-1|TRBJ2-1|once|.
CASSLESGGSWQFF
TGCGCCAGCAGCCTGGAAAGTGGTGGGAGCTGGCAGTTCTTC
>TRBV11-1|TRBJ2-1|.|.
CASSLGRPPRNEQFF
TGTGCCAGCAGCTTAGGCCGACCCCCCAGGAATGAGCAGTTCTTC